Shown below are 3 T cell receptor beta chains from a single sample sequenced in a study of brain T cells in children with intractable seizures. This table comes from immunoSEQ multiplex PCR, and its TCRdb copy is limited to in-frame clones, with some not included. Of roughly 120,000 clones listed, roughly 94% are singletons. The sequencing here drew on peripheral blood, taken at surgery. All receptors come from a boy under two years old with hemimegalencephaly and intractable seizures.

J is TRBJ1-2 and V is TRBV23-1, with a tentative D call TRBD1 (5 bases). TRBV23-1 is known as an ORF, though its function is uncertain. This CDR3 has 12 amino acids. V lost 4 bases and J 2 bases, leaving 5 bases between the germline ends. For the CDR3, the DNA is TGCGCCAGCAGTCGGACAAACTATGGCTACACCTTC. Its translation is CASSRTNYGYTF.

The genes are TRBV11-2 and TRBJ1-2, with D tentatively TRBD1 (5 bases). V lost 5 bases and J 3 bases, leaving 19 bases between the germline ends. The CDR3 runs to 16 residues. CDR1 and CDR2 from the germline V gene are SGHAT and FQNNGV. The chain's CDR3 is CASSKNPPLQDYGYTF. The CDR3 region has the DNA TGTGCCAGCAGCAAAAATCCCCCTTTACAGGACTATGGCTACACCTTC.

The rearrangement links TRBV19 to TRBJ2-7; a possible D gene is TRBD2 (5 bases). Germline V gene lookup returns CDR1 LNHDA and CDR2 SQIVND (reference sequence). The CDR3 is 15 residues long. V gave up 4 bases and J gave up 4 bases, with 17 bases separating them. The CDR3 spells CASSTPGGSAYEQYF. As DNA, the CDR3 is TGTGCCAGTAGTACTCCCGGAGGTAGCGCTTACGAGCAGTACTTC.